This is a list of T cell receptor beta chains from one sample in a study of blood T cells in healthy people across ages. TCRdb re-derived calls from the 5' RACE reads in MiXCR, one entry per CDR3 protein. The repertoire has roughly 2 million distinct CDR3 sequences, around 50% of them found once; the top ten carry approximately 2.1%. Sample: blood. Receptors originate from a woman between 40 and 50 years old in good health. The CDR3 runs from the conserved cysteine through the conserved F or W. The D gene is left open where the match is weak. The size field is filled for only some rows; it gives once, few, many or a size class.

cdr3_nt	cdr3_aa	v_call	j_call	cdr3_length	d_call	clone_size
TGCGCCAGCAGCCAAGAATCAGGCCAGCAGCGGTTCTTC	CASSQESGQQRFF	TRBV4-3	TRBJ2-1	13	-	-
TGCAGCGTTGAAGGACCTTGGGGTTTCACGGAGACCCAGTACTTC	CSVEGPWGFTETQYF	TRBV29-1	TRBJ2-5	15	-	-
TGTGCCAGCAGCTCGACAGAAAACAATGAGCAGTTCTTC	CASSSTENNEQFF	TRBV13	TRBJ2-1	13	-	few
TGTGCCAGCAGCTCCGGGACTATAAGCTCCTACAATGAGCAGTACTTC	CASSSGTISSYNEQYF	TRBV11-1	TRBJ2-7	16	TRBD2	-
TGTGCCAGCTCACCAGAGGGCCTCGCCTACGAGCAGTACTTC	CASSPEGLAYEQYF	TRBV18	TRBJ2-7	14	-	-
TGCGCCAGCAGCCAAGAGCCACGGACTAGCGGGGGAAATGAGCAGTTCTTC	CASSQEPRTSGGNEQFF	TRBV4-3	TRBJ2-1	17	TRBD2	-
TGTGCCAGCAGCCCTGGAGATTTGGAGACCCAGTACTTC	CASSPGDLETQYF	TRBV5-5	TRBJ2-5	13	-	-
TGCAGTGCCTTGGACAGGGTTGGGGCCAACGTCCTGACTTTC	CSALDRVGANVLTF	TRBV20-1	TRBJ2-6	14	TRBD1	few
TGCAGTGCTAGAGATAGGGTTTCCGCAGCTAATGAAAAACTGTTTTTT	CSARDRVSAANEKLFF	TRBV20-1	TRBJ1-4	16	-	-
TGTGCCAGCAGTTATGACTGGGGGGGGCAAGAGACCCAGTTCTTC	CASSYDWGGQETQFF	TRBV6-5	TRBJ2-1	15	-	once
TGTGCCAGCAGCTCACACAATCTAGAGACCCAGTACTTC	CASSSHNLETQYF	TRBV7-2	TRBJ2-5	13	-	-
TGTGCCAGCAGTTCCGGGACAGGACTCTACGAGCAGTACTTC	CASSSGTGLYEQYF	TRBV5-6	TRBJ2-7	14	TRBD1	many
TGTGCCAGCAGTTTAGTTAACGGTGAGCAGTACTTC	CASSLVNGEQYF	TRBV12-3/TRBV12-4	TRBJ2-7	12	-	few
TGTGCCAGCAGTAGGGTCAAGGGGCCCTTCTATGGCTACACCTTC	CASSRVKGPFYGYTF	TRBV6-6	TRBJ1-2	15	-	few
TGCAGCGTCCGGGACACCCAGGGAGATACGCAGTATTTT	CSVRDTQGDTQYF	TRBV29-1	TRBJ2-3	13	-	-
TGTGCCACCAGCAGAGACGGGACAAACCAAGAGACCCAGTACTTC	CATSRDGTNQETQYF	TRBV15	TRBJ2-5	15	-	few
TGTGCCAGCAGCTTGTGGTACAGATCGGAAGGCTACACCTTC	CASSLWYRSEGYTF	TRBV5-6	TRBJ1-2	14	-	-
TGCAGTGCTAGGGATACCCGACAGGGTGCGGAAAAACTGTTTTTT	CSARDTRQGAEKLFF	TRBV20-1	TRBJ1-4	15	TRBD1	-
TGCAGTGCCGCACCCGAAGAGACCCAGTACTTC	CSAAPEETQYF	TRBV20-1	TRBJ2-5	11	-	-
TGTGCCAGCAGTCGGGGGGCCGGCACCGGGGAGCTGTTTTTT	CASSRGAGTGELFF	TRBV12-3/TRBV12-4	TRBJ2-2	14	-	-